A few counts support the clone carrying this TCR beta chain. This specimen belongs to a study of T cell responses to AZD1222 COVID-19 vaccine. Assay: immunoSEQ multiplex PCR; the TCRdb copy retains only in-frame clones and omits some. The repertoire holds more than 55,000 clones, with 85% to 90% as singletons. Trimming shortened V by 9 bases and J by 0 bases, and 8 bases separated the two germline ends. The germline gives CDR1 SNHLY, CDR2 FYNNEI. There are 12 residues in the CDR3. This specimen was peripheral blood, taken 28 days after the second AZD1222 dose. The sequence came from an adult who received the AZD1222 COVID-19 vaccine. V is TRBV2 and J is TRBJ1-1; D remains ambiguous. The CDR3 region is CARRFMNTEAFF. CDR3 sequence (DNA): TGTGCCAGGAGGTTCATGAACACTGAAGCTTTCTTT.